The rows below give T cell receptor beta chains drawn from one sample of a study of T cells in tuberculosis. Clones were sequenced by immunoSEQ multiplex PCR, and TCRdb holds only the in-frame ones, with some missing. Of tens of thousands of clones in the sample, under 95% are singletons; the top ten hold approximately 6.8%. Material: PBMCs, obtained at tuberculosis diagnosis. Receptors originate from an adult with tuberculosis. Each CDR3 is given with its conserved first and last residue. A D gene is named only where the DNA matches it firmly. A row's size may be missing; if present it is once, few, many or a size class.

TRBV15	medium-sized	.	TRBJ2-2	TGTGCCACCAGCAGACGAGGGACCGGGGAGCTGTTTTTT	CATSRRGTGELFF
TRBV6-1	.	.	TRBJ2-7	TGTGCCAGCAGTGAATCGTACTACGAGCAGTACTTC	CASSESYYEQYF
TRBV15	.	.	TRBJ1-6	TGTGCCACCAGCAGAGTCAGGATCCCGGCTTCACCCCTCCACTTT	CATSRVRIPASPLHF
TRBV2	.	.	TRBJ1-5	TGTGCCAGCAGTGAGGGCAGGGCCAATCAGCCCCAGCATTTT	CASSEGRANQPQHF
TRBV15	.	.	TRBJ2-7	TGTGCCACCAGCAGAGCAAGGACTCTGTCCTCCTACGAGCAGTACTTC	CATSRARTLSSYEQYF
TRBV28	.	.	TRBJ2-7	TGTGCCAGCACCCACAGCGAGGGCGAGTACGAGCAGTACTTC	CASTHSEGEYEQYF
TRBV5-6	.	.	TRBJ2-7	TGTGCCAGCAGCTTTTGGACAGCTACCTACGAGCAGTACTTC	CASSFWTATYEQYF
TRBV5-1	.	.	TRBJ2-5	TGCGCCAGCAGCCTACAAGAGACCCAGTACTTC	CASSLQETQYF
TRBV25-1	few	.	TRBJ1-4	TGTGCCAGCAGGGGGGGTCAGATTTACGAAAAACTGTTTTTT	CASRGGQIYEKLFF
TRBV5-1	.	.	TRBJ2-1	TGCGCCAGCAGCTTCAAACTAGCTGAGAGGGATGAGCAGTTCTTC	CASSFKLAERDEQFF
TRBV5-1	.	.	TRBJ1-1	TGCGCCAGCAGCCCGGCGAGGGGAGGGGACACTGAAGCTTTCTTT	CASSPARGGDTEAFF
TRBV9	.	.	TRBJ2-5	TGTGCCAGCAGCTTTAGCGGAGGAGAGGCTGAGACCCAGTACTTC	CASSFSGGEAETQYF
TRBV18	.	.	TRBJ2-2	TGTGCCAGCTCAGACAGGACGACCACCGGGGAGCTGTTTTTT	CASSDRTTTGELFF
TRBV19	once	TRBD1	TRBJ1-4	TGTGCCAGTAGTACCGGACAGGGTCTGGGGGAAAAACTGTTTTTT	CASSTGQGLGEKLFF
TRBV28	once	TRBD2	TRBJ2-1	TGTGCCAGCAACTTGGCTAGCGGGAGTTTCAATGAGCAGTTCTTC	CASNLASGSFNEQFF
TRBV18	.	.	TRBJ1-4	TGTGCCAGCTCACCACGGTCAGGGTTCACAGCTAATGAAAAACTGTTTTTT	CASSPRSGFTANEKLFF
TRBV7-2	.	TRBD1	TRBJ1-2	TGTGCCAGCAGCTTAGGGGGGGACAGGGGAGGTGGCTACACCTTC	CASSLGGDRGGGYTF
TRBV25-1	.	.	TRBJ2-7	TGTGCCAGCAGTGAAGGGCTTAACTACGAGCAGTACTTC	CASSEGLNYEQYF
TRBV28	.	TRBD2	TRBJ2-1	TGTGCCAGCAGGAGGACTAGCGGGAGGGAGGAGGGGGCTTACAATGAGCAGTTCTTC	CASRRTSGREEGAYNEQFF
TRBV2	.	TRBD1	TRBJ2-7	TGTGCCAGCAGCCAAACAGGGGGGTACGAGCAGTACTTC	CASSQTGGYEQYF
TRBV6-4	.	.	TRBJ1-1	TGTGCCAGCAGTGACGGCCCCACGGGGTCCACTGAAGCTTTCTTT	CASSDGPTGSTEAFF
TRBV15	.	TRBD1	TRBJ1-6	TGTGCCACCAGCAGCCGCGGGACAGGGAACTATAATTCACCCCTCCACTTT	CATSSRGTGNYNSPLHF
TRBV27	once	.	TRBJ1-5	TGTGCCAGCAGTCTCAGATCCTCCAATCAGCCCCAGCATTTT	CASSLRSSNQPQHF
TRBV21-1	.	.	TRBJ1-1	TGTGCCAGCAGCAAAGAGGGAGGGGTAAACACTGAAGCTTTCTTT	CASSKEGGVNTEAFF
TRBV6-6	.	TRBD2	TRBJ2-7	TGTGCCAGCAGTTACTCAGCCAGCGGGGTGATGTACGAGCAGTACTTC	CASSYSASGVMYEQYF
TRBV21-1	.	.	TRBJ2-7	TGTGCCAGCAGCAAAAATAGGACATCCTACGAGCAGTACTTC	CASSKNRTSYEQYF
TRBV6-5	.	.	TRBJ2-5	TGTGCCAGCAGTTACAGGAGTCTGGGGACCCAGTACTTC	CASSYRSLGTQYF
TRBV19	.	.	TRBJ2-7	TGTGCCAGTAGTTCCCGGCCCCAGAGGACCTACGAGCAGTACTTC	CASSSRPQRTYEQYF
TRBV28	.	.	TRBJ2-7	TGTGCCAGCAATCGCCGGTCGTACGAGCAGTACTTC	CASNRRSYEQYF
TRBV9	.	TRBD2	TRBJ2-1	TGTGCCAGCAGCGCAGAAACTAGCGGATCGTACAATGAGCAGTTCTTC	CASSAETSGSYNEQFF
TRBV6-5	large	TRBD2	TRBJ2-7	TGTGCCAGCAGTTACTCGAGGGGACTAGCGGGGTACGAGCAGTACTTC	CASSYSRGLAGYEQYF
TRBV27	.	.	TRBJ2-7	TGTGCCAGCAGCCGCATAGCTAGTCCCTACGAGCAGTACTTC	CASSRIASPYEQYF
TRBV5-1	.	.	TRBJ2-3	TGCGCCAGCAGCTTGGCAACAGATACGCAGTATTTT	CASSLATDTQYF
TRBV5-4	few	.	TRBJ2-1	TGTGCCAGCAGCTTGAACGGGATGAGTTCCTACAATGAGCAGTTCTTC	CASSLNGMSSYNEQFF
TRBV6-1	.	TRBD2	TRBJ2-7	TGTGCCAGCAGTGATCTGGCGGGAGTCGACGAGCAGTACTTC	CASSDLAGVDEQYF
TRBV5-8	once	TRBD2	TRBJ2-1	TGTGCCAGCATCTGGTGGAAGCGGGGGACCTACAATGAGCAGTTCTTC	CASIWWKRGTYNEQFF
TRBV20-1	once	.	TRBJ1-1	TGCAGTGAGGGGGCTGAAGCTTTCTTT	CSEGAEAFF